This passage covers 32 T cell receptor beta chains from one sample sequenced in a study of spatial heterogeneity in lung cancer. Time point given: sample taken at primary tumor resection. TCRdb redid the calling of the 5' RACE reads with MiXCR, one entry per CDR3 protein. The top ten clones hold over 25% of a sample with around 37,000 distinct CDR3 sequences, under 8% of them seen once. The sample consisted of PBMCs, taken at surgery. These receptor sequences come from a female donor with early-stage non-small cell lung cancer.

In this sample, this clonotype turned up many times. The chain uses TRBV29-1 and TRBJ1-5; D ambiguous. V lost 4 bases and J 5 bases, leaving 9 bases between the germline ends. CDR3 length: 12 amino acids. Germline CDR1 SQVTM, CDR2 ANQGSEA. The CDR3 protein is CSVGTGDQPQHF. The CDR3 DNA reads TGCAGCGTTGGGACCGGGGATCAGCCCCAGCATTTT.

This clonotype has at least ten counts. The J gene is TRBJ1-2, the V gene TRBV5-1, with 8 bases matching TRBD1. Germline V lookup: CDR1 SGHRS, CDR2 YFSETQ. J was trimmed by 7 bases and V by 0 bases; bases with no gene match: 5. The CDR3 spans 14 residues. The CDR3 nucleotides read TGCGCCAGCAGCTTGGCTCAGGGGGCTTCTGGCTACACCTTC. This gives the protein CASSLAQGASGYTF.

This clonotype was observed many times. V gene TRBV4-3 combines with J gene TRBJ1-5; D ambiguous. The CDR3 sequence is 15 residues long. Trimming took off 0 bases at V and 5 bases at J, with 11 bases between the two ends. Germline V gene sequence: CDR1 LGHNA, CDR2 YSLEER. The CDR3 reads CASSQDGAGDQPQHF. The CDR3 DNA follows: TGCGCCAGCAGCCAAGATGGAGCGGGCGATCAGCCCCAGCATTTT.

This clonotype appeared many times. This chain connects TRBV6-2 or TRBV6-3 to TRBJ2-1; D possibly corresponds to TRBD1 (6 bases). The germline V gene encodes CDR1 MNHEY and CDR2 SVGEGT. Trimming removed 5 bases at V and 3 bases at J, with 8 bases between. CDR3 length: 13 amino acids. The chain's CDR3 is CASSRDIYNEQFF. The CDR3 bases are TGTGCCAGCAGTAGGGACATCTACAATGAGCAGTTCTTC.

This clonotype was seen repeatedly, ten times or more. The V and J genes are TRBV19 and TRBJ2-7; D assignment may be TRBD1 or TRBD2 (5 bases each). The CDR3 is 13 amino acids. Germline V lookup: CDR1 LNHDA, CDR2 SQIVND (reference sequence). Trimming took 5 bases from V and 1 from J, leaving 9 bases between them. The CDR3 sequence is CASSVGPSYEQYF. The CDR3 nucleotides read TGTGCCAGTAGTGTGGGACCGTCCTACGAGCAGTACTTC.

This clonotype was counted a few times. The chain carries TRBV10-3 and TRBJ1-5; D may be TRBD1 (6 bases). CDR1 is ENHRY and CDR2 is SYGVKD in the germline V gene. The CDR3 consists of 15 residues. V lost 0 bases, J lost 4 bases, and 10 bases lay in between. The CDR3 coding sequence is TGTGCCATCAGTGAGTCCCGGACAGCTAATCAGCCCCAGCATTTT. Its translation is CAISESRTANQPQHF.

This clonotype was found many times. The J gene is TRBJ1-2, the V gene TRBV27; 11 bases match TRBD1. The J segment lost 8 bases and the V segment lost 8 bases, leaving 1 base of the junction unmatched. The germline V gene has CDR1 MNHEY and CDR2 SMNVEV (reference sequence). The CDR3 has 11 residues. CDR3 loop: CASGTGGGYTF. CDR3 in DNA: TGTGCCAGCGGGACAGGGGGGGGCTACACCTTC.

This clonotype was detected a few times. The chain uses TRBV18 and TRBJ1-3; D remains ambiguous. This CDR3 contains 15 residues. CDR1 is KGHSH and CDR2 is LQKENI in the germline V gene. V dropped 3 bases and J dropped 0 bases, with 9 bases sitting between them. Written as DNA, the CDR3 is TGTGCCAGCTCACCGAGCAGACTCTCTGGAAACACCATATATTTT. As protein: CASSPSRLSGNTIYF.

The sample holds many counts of this clonotype. The chain links TRBV7-8 to TRBJ2-3, with D unresolved. The V and J ends lost 4 bases and 0 bases respectively, with 11 bases between them. Germline V gene sequence: CDR1 SGHVS, CDR2 FQNEAQ. The length of the CDR3 is 15 residues. CDR3 coding DNA: TGTGCCAGCAGCTCTCTCCCGAGGAGCACAGATACGCAGTATTTT. This codes for CASSSLPRSTDTQYF.

In this sample, this clonotype turned up many times. The chain is built from TRBV7-8 and TRBJ2-3, with D possibly being TRBD1 (5 bases). V shed 0 bases and J shed 4 bases, with 11 bases lying between them. Germline lookup yields CDR1 SGHVS and CDR2 FQNEAQ. The CDR3 loop spans 15 amino acids. This chain's CDR3 is CASSLAGQLADTQYF. DNA for the CDR3: TGTGCCAGCAGCTTAGCGGGGCAATTAGCAGATACGCAGTATTTT.

V is TRBV28 and J is TRBJ2-1, with no clear D. Germline loops: CDR1 MDHEN, CDR2 SYDVKM. CDR3 length: 12 residues. Trimming stripped 3 bases from V and 3 bases from J, with 3 bases between. The CDR3 sequence is CASSFLYNEQFF. CDR3 nucleotide sequence: TGTGCCAGCAGTTTCCTCTACAATGAGCAGTTCTTC.

This clonotype was counted ten times or more. The CDR3 nucleotides are TGTGCCAGCAGCCCCGCTGGCATGCGGACGGGAAACACCATATATTTT. It is translated as CASSPAGMRTGNTIYF. The rearrangement joins TRBV14 to TRBJ1-3, with D uncertain. Deletions cut 4 bases from V and 4 bases from J, with 17 bases between. The V gene's germline CDR1 is SGHDN and CDR2 FVKESK. The CDR3 covers 16 residues.

This clonotype was seen ten or more times. The chain combines TRBV7-2 with TRBJ2-2, with TRBD2 as a possible D gene (6 bases). The germline V and J ends were trimmed by 10 bases and 0 bases, with 21 bases remaining between them. CDR3 length equals 17 residues. CDR1 is SGHTA, CDR2 FQGNSA, per germline. The CDR3 reads CATLILEGATNTGELFF. The CDR3 bases are TGTGCCACCCTCATCTTGGAGGGAGCGACGAACACCGGGGAGCTGTTTTTT. The complete variable domain, with remaining parts taken from reference TRBV7-2 and TRBJ2-2, reads GAGVSQSPSNKVTEKGKDVELRCDPISGHTALYWYRQSLGQGLEFLIYFQGNSAPDKSGLPSDRFSAERTGGSVSTLTIQRTQQEDSAVYLCATLILEGATNTGELFFGEGSRLTVL.

V gene TRBV5-1 combines with J gene TRBJ1-1; D is possibly TRBD1 (5 bases). The CDR3 consists of 13 residues. Germline CDR1 and CDR2: SGHRS and YFSETQ. Trimming removed 4 bases at V and 4 bases at J, with 11 bases between. The CDR3 here is CASSPQGFTEAFF. The DNA for the CDR3 is TGCGCCAGCAGCCCGCAGGGATTCACTGAAGCTTTCTTT.

This clonotype appeared many times. The CDR3 loop reads CASGLGTGSDSPLHF. DNA for the CDR3: TGCGCCAGCGGACTGGGGACAGGGAGTGATTCACCCCTCCACTTT. The chain is built from TRBV5-1 and TRBJ1-6; 9 positions match TRBD1. Losses at the gene ends were 7 bases for V and 8 bases for J; bases not matched to a gene: 10. CDR1 is SGHRS and CDR2 is YFSETQ in the germline V gene. The CDR3 has 15 amino acids.

This chain connects TRBV6-4 to TRBJ2-4; D may correspond to TRBD1 or TRBD2 (5 bases each). The CDR3 covers 14 residues. The ends were cut back, 3 bases at V and 7 bases at J, with 13 bases in the middle. The germline V gene has CDR1 MRHNA and CDR2 SNTAGT. The CDR3 loop reads CASSEESWGNIQYF. The DNA for the CDR3 is TGTGCCAGCAGTGAAGAATCCTGGGGGAACATTCAGTACTTC.

A few counts support this clonotype. The rearrangement uses TRBV6-5 and TRBJ2-5, with 9 bases identical to TRBD1. The V segment lost 5 bases and the J segment 3 bases; nucleotides outside the gene matches: 10. Germline V gene sequence: CDR1 MNHEY, CDR2 SVGAGI. This CDR3 has 16 residues. The DNA of the CDR3 is TGTGCCAGCAGTCGGCAACCGGGACAGGGAGAAGAGACCCAGTACTTC. Its protein product is CASSRQPGQGEETQYF.

This clonotype was observed at least ten times. The rearrangement links TRBV6-2 or TRBV6-3 to TRBJ2-7; 7 nucleotides agree with TRBD1. V gave up 6 bases and J gave up 6 bases; unmatched junction bases: 5. CDR3 length: 12 residues. The germline CDR1 and CDR2 sequences are MNHEY and SVGEGT. The CDR3 nucleotides are TGTGCCAGCAGGCCCGAGGGGGCCGAGCAGTACTTC. As protein: CASRPEGAEQYF.

This clonotype was seen a few times. The J gene is TRBJ2-7, the V gene TRBV13, with 7 bases matching TRBD2. CDR3 length: 14 amino acids. After removal of 3 bases from V and 7 bases from J, the junction contained 9 bases not matched to a gene. Germline V gives CDR1 PRHDT, CDR2 FYEKMQ (reference sequence). The CDR3 is CASSLRWEGLEQYF. Here the CDR3 DNA reads TGTGCCAGCAGCTTGAGGTGGGAGGGCCTGGAGCAGTACTTC.

In this sample, this clonotype turned up many times. The chain employs TRBV3-1 and TRBJ2-5; 7 positions match TRBD2. V lost 1 base and J lost 1; bases outside the gene matches: 3. The CDR3 sequence is 15 residues long. Per germline, CDR1 LGHDT and CDR2 YNNKEL (reference sequence). The CDR3 loop is CASSQVLAAQETQYF. The CDR3 DNA sequence: TGTGCCAGCAGCCAAGTTCTAGCGGCCCAAGAGACCCAGTACTTC.

The chain employs TRBV7-8 and TRBJ2-5, with D unresolved. Germline V gives CDR1 SGHVS, CDR2 FQNEAQ. The CDR3 contains 11 residues. The V and J ends lost 6 bases and 14 bases respectively, with 16 bases between them. CDR3 DNA: TGTGCCAGCAGTTTCGACTGTAGCCTATACTTC. Translation: CASSFDCSLYF.

The V and J genes are TRBV7-2 and TRBJ2-3; D is undetermined. This CDR3 region has 14 residues. Trimming took 5 bases from V and 0 from J, leaving 9 bases between them. CDR1 and CDR2 from the germline V gene are SGHTA and FQGNSA. CDR3 sequence reads: CASSPDTSTDTQYF. CDR3 coding DNA: TGTGCCAGCAGCCCAGATACTAGCACAGATACGCAGTATTTT.

The sample holds many counts of this clonotype. The chain is built from TRBV29-1 and TRBJ1-5; perhaps TRBD1 as D (5 bases). Trimming pared 5 bases from V and 3 bases from J, leaving 8 bases between. Looked up from germline, CDR1 is SQVTM and CDR2 is ANQGSEA. The CDR3 has 12 residues. The chain's CDR3 is CSVWDANQPQHF. In DNA, the CDR3 is TGCAGCGTTTGGGACGCCAATCAGCCCCAGCATTTT.

The rearrangement links TRBV20-1 to TRBJ2-5; weak D call: TRBD2 (6 bases). V was cut by 3 bases and J by 0 bases, with 8 bases left in between. This CDR3 is built from 13 residues. Germline V gene lookup returns CDR1 DFQATT and CDR2 SNEGSKA (reference sequence). The CDR3: CSARWDYQETQYF. The CDR3 region has the DNA TGCAGTGCTAGGTGGGACTACCAAGAGACCCAGTACTTC.

This clonotype was recorded at least ten times. The chain employs TRBV7-9 and TRBJ2-5, with a tentative D call TRBD1 (5 bases). This CDR3 spans 15 amino acids. Germline assignment: CDR1 SEHNR and CDR2 FQNEAQ (reference sequence). V was pared by 1 base and J by 1 base, with 10 bases between. For the CDR3, the DNA is TGTGCCAGCAGCTTAGGGGGCAGCCTCCAAGAGACCCAGTACTTC. This encodes CASSLGGSLQETQYF.

This clonotype has ten or more counts. The CDR3 protein is CASSYLQGARYNEQFF. The DNA for the CDR3 is TGTGCCAGCAGCTATTTACAGGGGGCGCGGTACAATGAGCAGTTCTTC. This chain connects TRBV7-8 to TRBJ2-1, with TRBD1 matching 9 bases. Germline V gene sequence: CDR1 SGHVS, CDR2 FQNEAQ. The CDR3 is made up of 16 amino acids. The V segment lost 4 bases and the J segment 4 bases; nucleotides outside the gene matches: 8.

This clonotype was seen more than once but under ten times. Compared with germline, one end of the junction differs, possibly owing to a read error. The chain recombines TRBV7-9 with TRBJ2-3, with D unclear. The CDR3 covers 12 residues. Germline V CDR1 and CDR2: SEHNR, FQNEAQ (reference sequence). The CDR3 DNA sequence: TGTGCCAGCAGCTCTTCCCTGGATACACAGTATTTT. Its translation: CASSSSLDTQYF.

This clonotype appeared a few times. The rearrangement links TRBV20-1 to TRBJ2-4; D gene ambiguous. Trimming left V 0 bases short and J 9 bases short, with 6 bases between. Germline CDR1 is DFQATT and CDR2 is SNEGSKA (reference sequence). The CDR3 loop spans 11 amino acids. CDR3 sequence: CSARDLSIQYF. The CDR3, as DNA: TGCAGTGCTAGAGATCTGAGCATTCAGTACTTC.

This clonotype was counted at least ten times. CDR3 protein: CASSGRTGEQYF. The CDR3 nucleotides are TGTGCCAGCAGCGGAAGGACAGGGGAGCAGTACTTC. The chain couples TRBV11-3 to TRBJ2-7; 8 bases fit TRBD1. Losses at the gene ends were 5 bases for V and 7 bases for J; bases not matched to a gene: 4. This CDR3 spans 12 amino acids. The germline gives CDR1 SGHNT, CDR2 YENEEA. Complete variable domain (other parts from reference TRBV11-3 and TRBJ2-7): EAGVVQSPRYKIIEKKQPVAFWCNPISGHNTLYWYLQNLGQGPELLIRYENEEAVDDSQLPKDRFSAERLKGVDSTLKIQPAELGDSAVYLCASSGRTGEQYFGPGTRLTVT.

This clonotype was counted many times. The V call is TRBV5-1, the J call TRBJ1-1; D gene unclear. Germline CDR1 reads SGHRS; CDR2 reads YFSETQ. Between the trimmed V and J ends, which lost 2 bases and 5 bases, there was a span of 10 bases. CDR3 length: 13 amino acids. The CDR3 sequence is CASSFRGMTEAFF. In DNA, the CDR3 is TGCGCCAGCAGCTTCAGAGGGATGACTGAAGCTTTCTTT.

This rearrangement joins TRBV9 to TRBJ2-1; maybe TRBD2 (5 bases). The CDR3 runs to 17 residues. Trimming left V 3 bases short and J 0 bases short, with 16 bases between. Germline V gene sequence: CDR1 SGDLS, CDR2 YYNGEE. For the CDR3, the DNA is TGTGCCAGCAGCGGAGCTCTAGCCAGAGACTCCTACAATGAGCAGTTCTTC. Translated, it gives CASSGALARDSYNEQFF.

This clonotype was observed a few times. The genes are TRBV6-5 and TRBJ1-4, with 8 bases that match TRBD1. This CDR3 spans 17 amino acids. Germline V gene data show CDR1 as MNHEY and CDR2 as SVGAGI. V lost 8 bases and J lost 0; bases outside the gene matches: 11. The CDR3 protein is CASGGQGRYATNEKLFF. The CDR3 DNA is TGTGCCAGCGGCGGACAGGGAAGATATGCAACTAATGAAAAACTGTTTTTT.